Presented here are 8 T cell receptor beta chains from one specimen sequenced in a study of T cell responses to AZD1222 COVID-19 vaccine. Profiled with immunoSEQ multiplex PCR; TCRdb holds only in-frame clones, not every one. The sample contains approximately 120,000 clones, approximately 89% of which appear only once. Here the sequenced sample was peripheral blood, taken 28 days after the second AZD1222 dose. All receptors derive from an adult who received the AZD1222 COVID-19 vaccine.

The CDR3 DNA sequence: TGTGCCAGCAGTTTAGGCAGGGGCTACGAGCAGTACTTC. This gives the protein CASSLGRGYEQYF. The rearrangement uses TRBV12-3 or TRBV12-4 and TRBJ2-7, with D maybe TRBD1 (6 bases). CDR3 length equals 13 residues. V lost 1 base and J 3 bases, leaving 7 bases between the germline ends.

The rearrangement joins TRBV6-6 to TRBJ1-5, with 9 positions matching TRBD1. Germline CDR1 is MNHNY and CDR2 is SVGAGI (reference sequence). V was clipped by 6 bases and J by 7 bases; unmatched bases: 7. This CDR3 spans 14 amino acids. The CDR3 DNA is TGTGCCAGCAGATCCACAGGGGGCGGACAGCCCCAGCATTTT. It yields the protein CASRSTGGGQPQHF.

The J gene is TRBJ1-5, the V gene TRBV7-3; no reliable D call. Per the germline V gene, CDR1 is SGHTA and CDR2 is FQGTGA. The CDR3 sequence is 15 residues long. The V end lost 1 base, the J end lost 0 bases, and 7 bases lay between the germline ends. For the CDR3, the DNA is TGTGCCAGCAGCTTAATAGGGAATAGCAATCAGCCCCAGCATTTT. Its protein product is CASSLIGNSNQPQHF.

The chain recombines TRBV30 with TRBJ2-3; D remains ambiguous. CDR1 is GTSNPN, CDR2 SVGIG, per germline (reference sequence). The CDR3 is made up of 15 amino acids. V gave up 4 bases and J gave up 4 bases, with 18 bases separating them. The CDR3 loop is CAWNSHGAAADTQYF. CDR3 coding DNA: TGTGCCTGGAACTCCCACGGAGCCGCCGCAGATACGCAGTATTTT.

The chain uses TRBV7-2 and TRBJ1-1; maybe TRBD1 (5 bases). This CDR3 spans 15 amino acids. The germline gives CDR1 SGHTA, CDR2 FQGNSA. Trimming pared 5 bases from V and 4 bases from J, leaving 17 bases between. DNA of the CDR3: TGTGCCAGCAGCCTGGACAACTACGGCGGCACTGAAGCTTTCTTT. Translation gives CASSLDNYGGTEAFF.

This clone appeared a few times. For the CDR3, the DNA is TGTGCCAGTAGTATACAGGTCCAGCCCCAGCATTTT. This codes for CASSIQVQPQHF. The chain is built from TRBV19 and TRBJ1-5; D gene uncertain. In germline, CDR1 is LNHDA, CDR2 SQIVND (reference sequence). Trimming removed 2 bases at V and 7 bases at J, with 6 bases between. This CDR3 comprises 12 residues.

This clone was seen a handful of times. The CDR3 protein is CASSLDRGKEQYF. CDR3 coding DNA: TGCGCCAGCAGCCTAGACAGGGGCAAAGAGCAGTACTTC. The gene calls are TRBV4-1 and TRBJ2-7, with 8 bases identical to TRBD1. Per germline, CDR1 MGHRA and CDR2 YSYEKL. V lost 4 bases, J lost 7 bases, and 6 bases stayed unmatched. CDR3 size: 13 residues.

This clone was detected only once. This chain joins TRBV5-1 and TRBJ2-1, with 8 bases aligning to TRBD1. Germline CDR1 and CDR2: SGHRS and YFSETQ. The CDR3 extends over 13 amino acids. The V and J ends lost 4 bases and 8 bases, in that order; junction bases with no gene match: 5. The CDR3 DNA reads TGCGCCAGCAGCAAGCAGGGGGCGGATGAGCAGTTCTTC. It is translated as CASSKQGADEQFF.